The clone carrying this T cell receptor (beta chain) turned up a few times. The sample is drawn from a study of early T cells in non-severe SARS-CoV-2 infection. Looking at the study overall: Sequencing used unsorted whole-blood bulk RNA, so chains lack pairing.

The germline gives CDR1 SGHNT, CDR2 YYREEE (reference sequence). The CDR3 is 15 amino acids. V gave up 0 bases and J gave up 6 bases; unmatched junction bases: 5. Attachment of unique molecular identifiers to individual cDNA molecules was performed. TCRdb redid the calling of the 5' RACE reads with MiXCR, one entry per CDR3 protein. The table records approximately 50,000 distinct CDR3 sequences, 9.5% to 15% of them present only once. The receptor comes from an adult who was a healthcare worker with PCR-confirmed SARS-CoV-2 infection or an uninfected control (not recorded which). V and J are TRBV5-4 and TRBJ2-5, with TRBD1 matching 10 bases. The sequences come from whole blood, collected at baseline. CDR3 nucleotide sequence: TGTGCCAGCAGCTTGGGACAGGGGGCGGTAAAGACCCAGTACTTC. Its translation is CASSLGQGAVKTQYF.